Following are 28 T cell receptor beta chains from one sample sequenced in a study of cytomegalovirus exposure and HLA in healthy donors. Profiling relied on immunoSEQ multiplex PCR, and the TCRdb table lists in-frame clones only, not all of them. The table lists some 170,000 clones, roughly 86% of them singletons. Specimen: PBMCs. These TCRs come from a man in his late teens or twenties in good health and CMV-seropositive.

The rearrangement joins TRBV28 to TRBJ2-3; 14 positions agree with TRBD2. Trimming cost V 4 bases and J 2 bases; bases outside gene matches: 8. The CDR3 is 18 amino acids. Germline values: CDR1 MDHEN, CDR2 SYDVKM. CDR3 DNA: TGTGCCAGCAGTTCGACTAGCGGGAGGGCCTCGGTCACAGATACGCAGTATTTT. Its protein is CASSSTSGRASVTDTQYF.

This chain links TRBV11-1 with TRBJ1-2, with 9 bases lining up with TRBD1. In germline, CDR1 is SGHAT, CDR2 FQDESV (reference sequence). There are 14 residues in the CDR3. V was pared by 3 bases and J by 8 bases, with 7 bases of the junction left unmatched. The CDR3 here is CASSFRQGEYGYTF. CDR3 bases: TGTGCCAGCAGCTTCCGACAGGGGGAATACGGCTACACCTTC. Combining the CDR3 with reference TRBV11-1 and TRBJ1-2 gives the whole variable domain EAEVAQSPRYKITEKSQAVAFWCDPISGHATLYWYRQILGQGPELLVQFQDESVVDDSQLPKDRFSAERLKGVDSTLKIQPAELGDSAMYLCASSFRQGEYGYTFGSGTRLTVV.

V is TRBV19 and J is TRBJ2-1; a possible D gene is TRBD2 (5 bases). V was shortened by 5 bases and J by 2 bases, with 16 bases between the two germline ends. The CDR3 totals 16 residues. Germline loops: CDR1 LNHDA, CDR2 SQIVND (reference sequence). CDR3 loop: CASSPPTLLAYNEQFF. CDR3 in DNA: TGTGCCAGTAGTCCGCCAACATTACTAGCCTACAATGAGCAGTTCTTC. Based on the CDR3 plus reference TRBV19 and TRBJ2-1, the full variable domain is DGGITQSPKYLFRKEGQNVTLSCEQNLNHDAMYWYRQDPGQGLRLIYYSQIVNDFQKGDIAEGYSVSREKKESFPLTVTSAQKNPTAFYLCASSPPTLLAYNEQFFGPGTRLTVL.

This clone was observed a handful of times. V and J are TRBV6-5 and TRBJ2-2, with D possibly matching TRBD1 (6 bases). Between the trimmed V and J ends, which lost 0 bases and 1 base, there was a span of 6 bases. CDR1 is MNHEY and CDR2 is SVGAGI in the germline V gene. This CDR3 has 15 residues. The CDR3 nucleotides are TGTGCCAGCAGTTACTCGGGACAGAACACCGGGGAGCTGTTTTTT. Protein: CASSYSGQNTGELFF.

This chain joins TRBV11-2 and TRBJ2-7; a possible D gene is TRBD2 (6 bases). The CDR3 is 15 residues long. The germline V gene encodes CDR1 SGHAT and CDR2 FQNNGV. The ends were cut back, 1 base at V and 1 base at J, with 11 bases in the middle. The CDR3 DNA is TGTGCCAGCAGCTTAGGACTAGACTTGTCCTACGAGCAGTACTTC. Amino acid sequence: CASSLGLDLSYEQYF.

The rearrangement links TRBV11-3 to TRBJ2-7; 9 bases are shared with TRBD1. The CDR3 spans 15 residues. Germline V CDR1 and CDR2: SGHNT, YENEEA. The trim removed 1 base at V and 5 bases at J, leaving 6 bases unmatched. CDR3 sequence: CASSLAPGQGHEQYF. The CDR3 DNA reads as TGTGCCAGCAGCTTAGCCCCGGGACAGGGACACGAGCAGTACTTC.

The rearrangement joins TRBV18 to TRBJ1-1, with D perhaps TRBD1 (6 bases). With 4 bases removed from V and 7 bases from J, the gap between germline ends came to 10 bases. The CDR3 has 12 amino acids. Germline CDR1 KGHSH, CDR2 LQKENI. The CDR3 here is CASSLYRDEAFF. CDR3 nucleotides: TGTGCCAGCTCACTCTACAGGGATGAAGCTTTCTTT.

Note on this clone: Other DNA sequences from this sample encode an identical CDR3 as well. V and J are TRBV7-9 and TRBJ2-5; 14 positions match TRBD2. The CDR3 runs 16 residues. The germline V gene has CDR1 SEHNR and CDR2 FQNEAQ (reference sequence). V was pared by 4 bases and J by 5 bases, with 6 bases of the junction left unmatched. The CDR3: CASSSGLAGAGETQYF. In DNA, the CDR3 is TGTGCCAGCAGCTCGGGACTAGCGGGAGCGGGCGAGACCCAGTACTTC.

This chain links TRBV28 with TRBJ2-3, with TRBD2 identical over 9 bases. V dropped 10 bases and J dropped 8; count of bases not matched to a gene: 13. Germline V gives CDR1 MDHEN, CDR2 SYDVKM. This CDR3 contains 14 residues. The CDR3 loop is CAIHGSGRMITQYF. For the CDR3, the DNA is TGTGCCATCCATGGGAGCGGGAGGATGATTACGCAGTATTTT. Complete variable domain (other parts from reference TRBV28 and TRBJ2-3): DVKVTQSSRYLVKRTGEKVFLECVQDMDHENMFWYRQDPGLGLRLIYFSYDVKMKEKGDIPEGYSVSREKKERFSLILESASTNQTSMYLCAIHGSGRMITQYFGPGTRLTVL.

The count of this clone is one. This chain connects TRBV19 to TRBJ1-2; no clear D. The CDR3 contains 11 residues. Germline V gene lookup returns CDR1 LNHDA and CDR2 SQIVND (reference sequence). V was cut by 4 bases and J by 4 bases, with 4 bases left in between. The CDR3 reads CASSTFYGYTF. The CDR3, as DNA: TGTGCCAGTAGTACCTTCTATGGCTACACCTTC.

With respect to this clone: At the DNA level, this CDR3 is encoded by other sequences in the same sample as well. V and J are TRBV5-1 and TRBJ1-2; 7 bases agree with TRBD1. Germline V gives CDR1 SGHRS, CDR2 YFSETQ. Trimming took 4 bases from V and 1 from J; bases not matched to a gene: 1. The CDR3 contains 13 residues. The CDR3 reads CASSRDSNYGYTF. The CDR3 region has the DNA TGCGCCAGCAGCCGGGACAGTAACTATGGCTACACCTTC.

This clone was observed once. The V and J genes are TRBV11-1 and TRBJ2-5, with D tentatively TRBD1 (5 bases). CDR1 and CDR2 from the germline V gene are SGHAT and FQDESV (reference sequence). The CDR3 loop spans 14 amino acids. V was trimmed by 3 bases and J by 5 bases, leaving 13 bases between them. The CDR3 region has the DNA TGTGCCAGCAGCTTTCCGGGCCGACAGGAGACCCAGTACTTC. Translation: CASSFPGRQETQYF.

The genes are TRBV29-1 and TRBJ1-2; TRBD1 matches 7 bases. V shed 4 bases and J 8 bases; nucleotides not matched to a gene: 10. In germline, CDR1 is SQVTM, CDR2 ANQGSEA. The CDR3 length is 13 residues. The CDR3 DNA sequence: TGCAGCGTTGTCGGCGGCCCAGGGGGAGGCTACACCTTC. It codes for CSVVGGPGGGYTF.

The chain combines TRBV2 with TRBJ1-4, with 9 bases lining up with TRBD1. This CDR3 has 20 residues. The V gene end was trimmed by 3 bases and the J gene end by 6 bases; junction bases not matched to a gene: 20. The germline V gene encodes CDR1 SNHLY and CDR2 FYNNEI. The CDR3 DNA is TGTGCCAGCAGTGATCCCGGGACAGGGAATTTATCGGTTTTTGATGAAAAACTGTTTTTT. Amino acids: CASSDPGTGNLSVFDEKLFF.

This chain joins TRBV9 and TRBJ2-1; D is uncertain. CDR3 size: 12 residues. The V gene's germline CDR1 is SGDLS and CDR2 YYNGEE. V lost 0 bases, J lost 8 bases, and 6 bases lay in between. CDR3: CASSVVEYEQFF. The CDR3 nucleotides read TGTGCCAGCAGCGTAGTTGAGTATGAGCAGTTCTTC.

The rearrangement uses TRBV13 and TRBJ2-3, with 13 bases fitting TRBD2. V dropped 10 bases and J dropped 4; count of bases not matched to a gene: 5. The V gene's germline CDR1 is PRHDT and CDR2 FYEKMQ (reference sequence). This CDR3 region has 14 residues. Here the CDR3 reads CAIRTSGRPDTQYF. CDR3 sequence (DNA): TGTGCCATCAGGACTAGCGGGAGACCAGATACGCAGTATTTT.

This chain uses TRBV11-3 with TRBJ1-1; D remains ambiguous. The CDR3 runs 15 residues. V was cut by 1 base and J by 5 bases, with 14 bases left in between. Germline loops: CDR1 SGHNT, CDR2 YENEEA. In nucleotides, the CDR3 is TGTGCCAGCAGCTTAGGGAGGGATCGGGCTACTGAAGCTTTCTTT. The encoded protein is CASSLGRDRATEAFF.

The chain uses TRBV11-1 and TRBJ2-7, with D maybe TRBD2 (5 bases). The germline gives CDR1 SGHAT, CDR2 FQDESV (reference sequence). The CDR3 runs to 16 residues. V was cut by 5 bases and J by 4 bases, with 21 bases left in between. This CDR3 is CASSETDLTTQYEQYF. DNA of the CDR3: TGTGCCAGCAGCGAAACGGATTTGACTACACAGTACGAGCAGTACTTC. The full variable domain, its missing parts supplied by reference TRBV11-1 and TRBJ2-7, is EAEVAQSPRYKITEKSQAVAFWCDPISGHATLYWYRQILGQGPELLVQFQDESVVDDSQLPKDRFSAERLKGVDSTLKIQPAELGDSAMYLCASSETDLTTQYEQYFGPGTRLTVT.

The rearrangement links TRBV19 to TRBJ2-6; D not resolved. CDR1 is LNHDA and CDR2 is SQIVND in the germline V gene (reference sequence). V was pared by 7 bases and J by 0 bases, with 7 bases between. This CDR3 is 14 amino acids long. CDR3: CASKSASGANVLTF. The CDR3 nucleotides are TGTGCCAGTAAAAGCGCCTCTGGGGCCAACGTCCTGACTTTC.

In this sample, this clone turned up once. V and J are TRBV7-9 and TRBJ1-4, with 9 bases matching TRBD1. Trimming cost V 5 bases and J 5 bases; bases outside gene matches: 3. CDR3 length: 14 residues. CDR1 SEHNR and CDR2 FQNEAQ come from the germline V gene (reference sequence). DNA of the CDR3: TGTGCCAGCAGCGCCGGGACAGGGAATGAAAAACTGTTTTTT. It codes for CASSAGTGNEKLFF.

V gene TRBV28 combines with J gene TRBJ2-6, with D uncertain. Germline V gives CDR1 MDHEN, CDR2 SYDVKM. V lost 6 bases and J 2 bases, leaving 8 bases between the germline ends. This CDR3 comprises 14 residues. As DNA, the CDR3 is TGTGCCAGCAGATCGGTCCCTGGGGCCAACGTCCTGACTTTC. Translated, it gives CASRSVPGANVLTF.

This chain's CDR3 is CASSPIMDSTEAFF. In DNA, the CDR3 is TGTGCCAGCTCGCCAATTATGGACAGCACTGAAGCTTTCTTT. The chain employs TRBV18 and TRBJ1-1; D perhaps matches TRBD1 (6 bases). Trimming shortened V by 6 bases and J by 4 bases, and 15 bases separated the two germline ends. This CDR3 comprises 14 residues. Looked up from germline, CDR1 is KGHSH and CDR2 is LQKENI.

This clone was detected once. V usage is TRBV28 and J usage is TRBJ2-5; 8 nucleotides agree with TRBD1. The V and J ends lost 2 bases and 4 bases, in that order; junction bases with no gene match: 3. Per the germline V gene, CDR1 is MDHEN and CDR2 is SYDVKM. This CDR3 has 14 residues. CDR3 amino acids: CASSLGGQGETQYF. In DNA form, the CDR3 reads TGTGCCAGCAGTTTAGGCGGACAGGGAGAGACCCAGTACTTC.

The chain recombines TRBV5-1 with TRBJ2-7, with D possibly matching TRBD2 (5 bases). Trimming shortened V by 2 bases and J by 2 bases, and 11 bases separated the two germline ends. This CDR3 is 14 amino acids long. Germline CDR1 SGHRS, CDR2 YFSETQ. The CDR3 sequence is CASSFDGDTYEQYF. Written as DNA, the CDR3 is TGCGCCAGCAGCTTTGACGGGGATACCTACGAGCAGTACTTC.

This clone came up a few times. V usage is TRBV7-8 and J usage is TRBJ2-7, with D possibly matching TRBD2 (6 bases). Per the germline V gene, CDR1 is SGHVS and CDR2 is FQNEAQ. Trimming removed 0 bases from V and 3 bases from J, with 12 bases in between. The CDR3 contains 15 residues. CDR3 DNA sequence: TGTGCCAGCAGCTTAGCCGACCGGGGAGGCTACGAGCAGTACTTC. Its translation is CASSLADRGGYEQYF.

J is TRBJ2-3 and V is TRBV30, with D perhaps matching TRBD2 (6 bases). This CDR3 spans 15 amino acids. Per the germline V gene, CDR1 is GTSNPN and CDR2 is SVGIG (reference sequence). The ends were cut back, 0 bases at V and 2 bases at J, with 12 bases in the middle. CDR3 sequence reads: CAWSVRGSYTDTQYF. Here the CDR3 DNA reads TGTGCCTGGAGTGTACGGGGGTCCTACACAGATACGCAGTATTTT.

The chain recombines TRBV7-3 with TRBJ2-7; the match to TRBD2 covers 7 bases. The CDR3 is 16 amino acids. V gave up 2 bases and J gave up 0 bases; unmatched junction bases: 7. CDR1 SGHTA and CDR2 FQGTGA come from the germline V gene. The CDR3 here is CASSLLGGRSSYEQYF. CDR3 nucleotide sequence: TGTGCCAGCAGCTTACTAGGCGGGAGAAGCTCCTACGAGCAGTACTTC.

This chain uses TRBV28 with TRBJ2-1, with TRBD1 matching over 9 bases. Per germline, CDR1 MDHEN and CDR2 SYDVKM. The CDR3 loop spans 14 amino acids. Germline trimming cut 3 bases from V and 5 bases from J; bases unmatched to any gene: 2. CDR3 residues: CASSFGTGHNEQFF. CDR3 coding DNA: TGTGCCAGCAGTTTCGGGACAGGGCACAATGAGCAGTTCTTC. The whole variable domain, remainder taken from reference TRBV28 and TRBJ2-1, is DVKVTQSSRYLVKRTGEKVFLECVQDMDHENMFWYRQDPGLGLRLIYFSYDVKMKEKGDIPEGYSVSREKKERFSLILESASTNQTSMYLCASSFGTGHNEQFFGPGTRLTVL.